The 16 T cell receptor beta chains in this list originate from one sample, sequenced in a study of blood T cell repertoires in COVID-19. TCRdb's copy holds only in-frame clones and misses some; the assay was immunoSEQ multiplex PCR. Of approximately 270,000 clones in the sample, 91% were seen once. The sample taken for sequencing was PBMCs or T cells enriched from blood (not recorded which). The receptors were sampled from a human donor in a cohort exposed to, infected with or recovered from COVID-19 (not recorded which). The donor label of this sample is uncertain.

This clone was recorded a few times. The rearrangement joins TRBV4-1 to TRBJ1-6; TRBD1 matches 7 bases. The germline gives CDR1 MGHRA, CDR2 YSYEKL. This CDR3 has 15 residues. Trimming took 5 bases from V and 6 from J; bases not matched to a gene: 7. CDR3 sequence reads: CASSNPGQTNSPLHF. The CDR3 DNA reads as TGCGCCAGCAGCAATCCGGGACAGACTAATTCACCCCTCCACTTT.

This rearrangement joins TRBV28 to TRBJ1-2, with 8 positions matching TRBD1. With 5 bases clipped from V and 6 bases from J, the junction kept 11 bases outside the gene matches. CDR3 length: 15 residues. Germline CDR1 MDHEN, CDR2 SYDVKM. The CDR3 loop reads CASSPTTGALNGYTF. The DNA for the CDR3 is TGTGCCAGCAGTCCGACGACAGGGGCGTTGAATGGCTACACCTTC.

The CDR3 here is CASLQGHSGNTIYF. The CDR3 nucleotides are TGTGCCAGTCTACAGGGCCACTCTGGAAACACCATATATTTT. This chain connects TRBV19 to TRBJ1-3; D is possibly TRBD1 (6 bases). CDR1 is LNHDA, CDR2 SQIVND, per germline (reference sequence). V was cut by 8 bases and J by 0 bases, with 11 bases left in between. The CDR3 has 14 amino acids. Full variable domain (rest looked up from reference TRBV19 and TRBJ1-3): DGGITQSPKYLFRKEGQNVTLSCEQNLNHDAMYWYRQDPGQGLRLIYYSQIVNDFQKGDIAEGYSVSREKKESFPLTVTSAQKNPTAFYLCASLQGHSGNTIYFGEGSWLTVV.

This sequence joins TRBV24-1 and TRBJ2-5; 10 bases align to TRBD1. CDR3 length equals 15 residues. The germline gives CDR1 KGHDR, CDR2 SFDVKD. V dropped 3 bases and J dropped 5; count of bases not matched to a gene: 5. In DNA form, the CDR3 reads TGTGCCACCAGTGATCCAAGGGGACAGGGGGAGACCCAGTACTTC. It specifies CATSDPRGQGETQYF.

This sequence joins TRBV27 and TRBJ1-5; maybe TRBD1 (5 bases). Germline V gene sequence: CDR1 MNHEY, CDR2 SMNVEV (reference sequence). This CDR3 is 14 amino acids long. V was cut by 3 bases and J by 6 bases, with 12 bases left in between. CDR3 DNA sequence: TGTGCCAGCAGTTTGTTTGGGGGGGGTCAGCCCCAGCATTTT. This translates into CASSLFGGGQPQHF.

The chain employs TRBV12-5 and TRBJ2-3; 8 nucleotides agree with TRBD1. The junction had 3 bases not matched to a gene; V was cut back by 3 bases and J by 1 base. Germline CDR1 reads LGHNT; CDR2 reads FRNRAP. The CDR3 sequence is 15 residues long. CDR3 amino acids: CASGFHRGGTDTQYF. The CDR3 DNA reads as TGTGCTAGTGGTTTTCACAGGGGGGGCACAGATACGCAGTATTTT.

In DNA form, the CDR3 reads TGTGCCTGGAGTATTCGGGGCTCTGGAAACACCATATATTTT. This encodes CAWSIRGSGNTIYF. The chain joins TRBV30 to TRBJ1-3; D gene unclear. Trimming removed 2 bases from V and 0 bases from J, with 8 bases in between. The CDR3 consists of 14 residues. CDR1 GTSNPN and CDR2 SVGIG come from the germline V gene (reference sequence).

The chain uses TRBV19 and TRBJ1-4; possibly TRBD1 for D (6 bases). Trimming stripped 5 bases from V and 8 bases from J, with 24 bases between. The CDR3 is 17 amino acids. The germline CDR1 and CDR2 sequences are LNHDA and SQIVND (reference sequence). Here the CDR3 reads CASSPWTASDLGEKLFF. The CDR3 bases are TGTGCCAGTAGTCCCTGGACAGCCTCCGACCTCGGGGAAAAACTGTTTTTT. Supplemented by reference TRBV19 and TRBJ1-4, the full variable domain reads DGGITQSPKYLFRKEGQNVTLSCEQNLNHDAMYWYRQDPGQGLRLIYYSQIVNDFQKGDIAEGYSVSREKKESFPLTVTSAQKNPTAFYLCASSPWTASDLGEKLFFGSGTQLSVL.

The V call is TRBV5-1, the J call TRBJ1-1; a possible D gene is TRBD1 (5 bases). This CDR3 is built from 15 residues. Looked up from germline, CDR1 is SGHRS and CDR2 is YFSETQ. Trimming cost V 3 bases and J 2 bases, with 14 bases left between them. CDR3 nucleotide sequence: TGCGCCAGCAGCTGGATGGACACCGTTAACACTGAAGCTTTCTTT. Translation gives CASSWMDTVNTEAFF.

V is TRBV10-1 and J is TRBJ2-1; 9 bases fit TRBD1. The V gene's germline CDR1 is WNHNN and CDR2 SYGVQD (reference sequence). V trimming: 3 bases; J trimming: 5 bases; junction bases outside the gene matches: 5. The CDR3 is made up of 15 amino acids. This CDR3 reads CASSDYGTGNNEQFF. The DNA for the CDR3 is TGCGCCAGCAGTGATTACGGGACAGGGAACAATGAGCAGTTCTTC.

The chain recombines TRBV29-1 with TRBJ2-2; 9 bases map to TRBD2. Trimming cost V 3 bases and J 3 bases; bases outside gene matches: 11. In germline, CDR1 is SQVTM, CDR2 ANQGSEA. This CDR3 comprises 17 residues. The CDR3 loop is CSVDGGGGAGDTGELFF. The CDR3 region has the DNA TGCAGCGTTGATGGAGGCGGGGGGGCCGGTGACACCGGGGAGCTGTTTTTT.

This chain connects TRBV19 to TRBJ1-4, with D possibly TRBD1 on 6 matching bases. CDR3 length: 17 residues. Germline values: CDR1 LNHDA, CDR2 SQIVND (reference sequence). Between the trimmed V and J ends, which lost 2 bases and 1 base, there was a span of 14 bases. CDR3 region: CASSILGGRGTNEKLFF. CDR3 sequence (DNA): TGTGCCAGTAGTATACTCGGGGGGCGAGGAACTAATGAAAAACTGTTTTTT. The complete variable domain, with remaining parts taken from reference TRBV19 and TRBJ1-4, reads DGGITQSPKYLFRKEGQNVTLSCEQNLNHDAMYWYRQDPGQGLRLIYYSQIVNDFQKGDIAEGYSVSREKKESFPLTVTSAQKNPTAFYLCASSILGGRGTNEKLFFGSGTQLSVL.

This clone was observed once. The chain couples TRBV11-2 to TRBJ2-1; 12 positions match TRBD2. With 6 bases clipped from V and 5 bases from J, the junction kept 8 bases outside the gene matches. This CDR3 region has 16 residues. CDR1 and CDR2 from the germline V gene are SGHAT and FQNNGV. The CDR3 is CASSYAPSGGDNEQFF. DNA for the CDR3: TGTGCCAGCAGTTATGCCCCTAGCGGGGGGGACAATGAGCAGTTCTTC.

The genes are TRBV6-1 and TRBJ1-2; no firm D call. In germline, CDR1 is MNHNS, CDR2 SASEGT. V lost 2 bases and J lost 6, with 4 bases in between. The CDR3 spans 11 residues. The CDR3 loop is CASSERDGYTF. CDR3 sequence (DNA): TGTGCCAGCAGTGAACGTGATGGCTACACCTTC.

The rearrangement links TRBV7-2 to TRBJ2-2; perhaps TRBD1 as D (6 bases). Germline V gene sequence: CDR1 SGHTA, CDR2 FQGNSA. With 6 bases removed from V and 6 bases from J, the gap between germline ends came to 11 bases. The CDR3 is made up of 13 amino acids. CDR3 sequence reads: CASRLAGAGELFF. As DNA, the CDR3 is TGTGCCAGCAGATTGGCAGGGGCCGGGGAGCTGTTTTTT.

This sequence joins TRBV4-1 and TRBJ1-2; D is possibly TRBD1 (6 bases). V lost 10 bases and J lost 7, with 13 bases in between. The CDR3 contains 11 residues. Germline CDR1 is MGHRA and CDR2 is YSYEKL. CDR3 sequence reads: CATGGHRGYTF. The CDR3 nucleotides are TGCGCCACGGGGGGGCATCGTGGCTACACCTTC.